These 3 T cell receptor beta chains came from one sample sequenced in a study of control samples from healthy donors and cancer patients. Libraries were prepared by immunoSEQ multiplex PCR; TCRdb keeps only in-frame clonotypes and omits some of them. The top ten clones hold approximately 16% of a sample with roughly 79,000 clones, roughly 82% of them seen once. The sample was blood. These receptors all stem from a man aged 45-65 years in good health.

The chain is built from TRBV7-3 and TRBJ2-2; 12 bases are a match to TRBD2. CDR1 is SGHTA and CDR2 is FQGTGA in the germline V gene. The CDR3 runs 16 residues. V lost 5 bases and J lost 6; bases outside the gene matches: 7. The CDR3 reads CASSRGLAGFAGELFF. The CDR3, as DNA: TGTGCCAGCAGCCGAGGACTAGCGGGATTCGCCGGGGAGCTGTTTTTT.

V usage is TRBV3-1 (or the pseudogene TRBV3-2) and J usage is TRBJ2-2, with 8 bases that match TRBD2. Trimming at V came to 3 bases and at J to 6 bases, leaving 30 bases not matched to a gene. The germline V gene has CDR1 LGHDT and CDR2 YNNKEL (reference sequence). The CDR3 runs to 23 residues. CDR3 in DNA: TGTGCCAGCAGCCAGACTCCGTATGGGACTAGGCTTAACATTTGGGGTTTATCCGGGGAGCTGTTTTTT. It translates to CASSQTPYGTRLNIWGLSGELFF.

The chain joins TRBV5-4 to TRBJ2-5; 7 nucleotides agree with TRBD1. V was pared by 4 bases and J by 3 bases, with 3 bases of the junction left unmatched. CDR3 length: 13 residues. Germline V lookup: CDR1 SGHNT, CDR2 YYREEE (reference sequence). CDR3 DNA: TGTGCCAGCAGCCCGACAGGGAAAGAGACCCAGTACTTC. Amino acid sequence: CASSPTGKETQYF.